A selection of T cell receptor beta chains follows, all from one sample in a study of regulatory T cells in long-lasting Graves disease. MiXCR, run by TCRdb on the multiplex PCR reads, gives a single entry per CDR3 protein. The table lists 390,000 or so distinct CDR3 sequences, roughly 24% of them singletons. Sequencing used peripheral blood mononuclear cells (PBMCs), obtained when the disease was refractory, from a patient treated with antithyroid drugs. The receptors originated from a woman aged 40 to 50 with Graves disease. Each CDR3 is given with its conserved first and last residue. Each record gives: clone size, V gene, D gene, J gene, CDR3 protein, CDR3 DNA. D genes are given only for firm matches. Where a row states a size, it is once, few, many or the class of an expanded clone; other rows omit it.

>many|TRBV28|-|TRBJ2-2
CASSLLGTTNTGELFF
TGTGCCAGCAGCCTCCTGGGGACCACGAACACCGGGGAGCTGTTTTTT
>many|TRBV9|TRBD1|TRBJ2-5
CASRPGQGSETQYF
TGTGCCAGCAGGCCGGGACAGGGGAGCGAGACCCAGTACTTC
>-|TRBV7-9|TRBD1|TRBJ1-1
CATRGGGWTEAFF
TGTGCCACCAGGGGGGGAGGATGGACTGAAGCTTTCTTT
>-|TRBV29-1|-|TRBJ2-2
CSVRTLSYRELFF
TGCAGCGTACGGACCCTCTCTTACCGGGAGCTGTTTTTT
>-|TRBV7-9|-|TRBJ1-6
CASSLRGAIDSPLHF
TGTGCCAGCAGCTTAAGGGGCGCGATCGATTCACCCCTCCACTTT
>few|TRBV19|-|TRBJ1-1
CASSAIDREQRNTEAFF
TGTGCCAGTAGCGCTATTGATAGAGAACAAAGGAACACTGAAGCTTTCTTT
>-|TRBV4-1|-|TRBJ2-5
CASSQSFLVGVYQETQYF
TGCGCCAGCAGCCAAAGTTTCCTCGTGGGGGTTTACCAAGAGACCCAGTACTTC
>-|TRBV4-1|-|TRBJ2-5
CASSQDTTIQETQYF
TGCGCCAGCAGCCAAGATACGACTATTCAAGAGACCCAGTACTTC
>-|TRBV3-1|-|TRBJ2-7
CASSPSDRFVYEQYF
TGTGCCAGCAGCCCCTCGGACAGATTCGTCTACGAGCAGTACTTC
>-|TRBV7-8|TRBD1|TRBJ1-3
CASSLNMGWARDRGSHFSGNTIYF
TGTGCCAGCAGCCTAAATATGGGTTGGGCCCGGGACAGGGGTTCTCACTTCTCTGGAAACACCATATATTTT